This passage covers 13 T cell receptor beta chains from one sample sequenced in a study of blood T cells in healthy people across ages. Primed by a sample-barcoded 5' primer and a J-beta primer mix, a second PCR proceeded for 7 to 11 cycles. MiXCR, run by TCRdb on the 5' RACE reads, gives a single entry per CDR3 protein. The sample lists some 940,000 distinct CDR3 sequences; about 27% were seen once. This sample also appeared in a second study, on T cells of mothers and their children.

Sequencing was performed on blood. The source of these receptors is a woman in her thirties or forties in good health.

The sample holds one count of this clonotype. A much larger clone differs by one base, so this may be a read error. This chain uses TRBV29-1 with TRBJ1-2, with D maybe TRBD1 (5 bases). The CDR3 is 14 residues long. Germline CDR1 SQVTM, CDR2 ANQGSEA. As DNA, the CDR3 is TGCAGCCCGAAGAGTTGGGGGACCAACTATGGCCACACCTTC. Translating gives CSPKSWGTNYGHTF.

This clonotype was detected many times. The V and J genes are TRBV7-9 and TRBJ1-2; D gene uncertain. The CDR3 is 15 residues long. Germline V gene data show CDR1 as SEHNR and CDR2 as FQNEAQ (reference sequence). Trimming removed 1 base at V and 2 bases at J, with 11 bases between. CDR3: CASSLGREANYGYTF. The CDR3 nucleotides read TGTGCCAGCAGCTTAGGACGGGAAGCCAACTATGGCTACACCTTC. Full variable domain (missing parts from reference TRBV7-9 and TRBJ1-2): DTGVSQNPRHKITKRGQNVTFRCDPISEHNRLYWYRQTLGQGPEFLTYFQNEAQLEKSRLLSDRFSAERPKGSFSTLEIQRTEQGDSAMYLCASSLGREANYGYTFGSGTRLTVV.

Note on this clonotype: At one end, the junction sequence differs from germline, possibly due to a read error. The chain links TRBV7-7 to TRBJ2-5, with D perhaps being TRBD1 or TRBD2 (6 bases each). This CDR3 has 14 amino acids. Germline-derived CDR1 and CDR2 are SSHAT and FNYEAQ (reference sequence). The CDR3: CASSPVEGGRTQYF. In DNA form, the CDR3 reads TGTGCTAGCAGCCCCGTAGAGGGGGGCCGGACCCAGTACTTC.

This clonotype showed up just a few times. The genes are TRBV6-5 and TRBJ2-5; 7 nucleotides align to TRBD1. The CDR3 has 15 amino acids. CDR1 MNHEY and CDR2 SVGAGI come from the germline V gene. Losses at the gene ends were 2 bases for V and 11 bases for J; bases not matched to a gene: 14. The CDR3 region is CASSYRAGGRFEQYF. The CDR3 bases are TGTGCCAGCAGTTACAGGGCAGGGGGACGCTTTGAGCAGTACTTC.

This clonotype occurred a few times. The rearrangement links TRBV20-1 to TRBJ1-6, with 9 positions matching TRBD1. V was clipped by 4 bases and J by 7 bases; unmatched bases: 11. Germline CDR1 DFQATT, CDR2 SNEGSKA (reference sequence). This CDR3 is 16 amino acids long. CDR3 amino acids: CSATMPWDRENSPLHF. The CDR3, as DNA: TGCAGTGCTACCATGCCGTGGGACAGGGAAAATTCACCCCTCCACTTT.

The J gene is TRBJ2-6, the V gene TRBV5-6, with D tentatively TRBD1 (5 bases). Germline V lookup: CDR1 SGHDT, CDR2 YYEEEE. This CDR3 contains 15 residues. Trimming removed 2 bases at V and 1 base at J, with 7 bases between. CDR3 amino acids: CASSFQGSGANVLTF. DNA of the CDR3: TGTGCCAGCAGCTTCCAGGGTTCTGGGGCCAACGTCCTGACTTTC.

CDR3 DNA sequence: TGTGCCAGCAGTTTCCAGGGGGCGCAGCGTCCCAATTCACCCCTCCACTTT. It encodes CASSFQGAQRPNSPLHF. The gene calls are TRBV27 and TRBJ1-6, with 8 bases identical to TRBD1. CDR1 and CDR2 (germline): MNHEY, SMNVEV (reference sequence). Germline trimming cut 3 bases from V and 7 bases from J; bases unmatched to any gene: 11. This CDR3 has 17 residues.

This clonotype was recorded only once. The V and J genes are TRBV2 and TRBJ2-3; D is perhaps TRBD1 (6 bases). The CDR3 spans 17 residues. V was trimmed by 6 bases and J by 2 bases, leaving 21 bases between them. Germline V lookup: CDR1 SNHLY, CDR2 FYNNEI. The CDR3 nucleotides read TGTGCCAGCAGGGTTTCTACAGGGAGAAGGACCACAGATACGCAGTATTTT. This gives the protein CASRVSTGRRTTDTQYF. Full variable domain (remainder filled in from reference TRBV2 and TRBJ2-3): EPEVTQTPSHQVTQMGQEVILRCVPISNHLYFYWYRQILGQKVEFLVSFYNNEISEKSEIFDDQFSVERPDGSNFTLKIRSTKLEDSAMYFCASRVSTGRRTTDTQYFGPGTRLTVL.

This clonotype was counted only a few times. The chain employs TRBV20-1 and TRBJ1-1, with TRBD1 identical over 7 bases. This CDR3 is built from 13 residues. Trimming took 3 bases from V and 3 from J; bases not matched to a gene: 4. CDR1 is DFQATT and CDR2 is SNEGSKA in the germline V gene (reference sequence). CDR3 bases: TGCAGTGCTAGTTCAGGGGGTTACACTGAAGCTTTCTTT. It codes for CSASSGGYTEAFF.

This clonotype was seen a handful of times. The rearrangement uses TRBV28 and TRBJ1-6; the D is unclear. The CDR3 consists of 16 residues. Germline values: CDR1 MDHEN, CDR2 SYDVKM. The ends were cut back, 1 base at V and 5 bases at J, with 12 bases in the middle. CDR3 sequence (DNA): TGTGCCAGCAGTTTATTTTGGGGTGAAGATAATTCACCCCTCCACTTT. It translates to CASSLFWGEDNSPLHF.

This clonotype has at least ten counts. The chain joins TRBV6-5 to TRBJ2-4; no reliable D call. The CDR3 covers 15 residues. V was cut by 3 bases and J by 3 bases, with 12 bases left in between. Germline-derived CDR1 and CDR2 are MNHEY and SVGAGI. The CDR3 sequence is CASSYWGRDKNIQYF. The CDR3 coding sequence is TGTGCCAGCAGTTATTGGGGTAGGGACAAAAACATTCAGTACTTC.

The V gene is TRBV7-8, the J gene TRBJ1-2, with TRBD1 matching over 9 bases. The CDR3 is 16 amino acids. Germline lookup yields CDR1 SGHVS and CDR2 FQNEAQ. The junction had 5 bases not matched to a gene; V was cut back by 1 base and J by 2 bases. The CDR3 sequence: CASSLVFGTGNYGYTF. The CDR3 coding sequence is TGTGCCAGCAGCTTAGTATTCGGGACAGGGAACTATGGCTACACCTTC.

J is TRBJ2-5 and V is TRBV28; 12 bases match TRBD2. The CDR3 contains 16 residues. The germline V gene encodes CDR1 MDHEN and CDR2 SYDVKM. The trim removed 3 bases at V and 4 bases at J, leaving 6 bases unmatched. In DNA, the CDR3 is TGTGCCAGCAGTTTGCCTAGCGGGGGGGCTCGAGAGACCCAGTACTTC. It encodes CASSLPSGGARETQYF.